This TCR beta chain was documented in a study of B cell selection in AIRE deficiency. General observations from the study: Around 33% of healthy-donor shared Treg TCRbeta sequences appeared in patient Tconv cells. Shared Treg sequences had shorter CDR3s, biased toward rearrangements with few non-templated insertions.

Germline CDR1 reads SGHTA; CDR2 reads FQGNSA. Trimming shortened V by 9 bases and J by 5 bases, and 22 bases separated the two germline ends. The CDR3 runs to 15 residues. Worth noting for this clone: Its antigen is as yet unknown.

The sorted conventional CD4 T cells were gated as CD4+CD127+. Control samples were from healthy, unrelated donors. Per the study methods: About 120,000 patient and roughly 150,000 healthy donor in-frame TCRbeta sequences came from conventional T cells. Assay: immunoSEQ multiplex PCR; the TCRdb copy retains only in-frame clones and omits some. The V and J calls and clone size come from that table; D and trimming were worked out from the DNA. The table includes 20,000 to 30,000 clones, 90% to 96% detected once. The receptor was isolated from a human donor in good health. This sequence joins TRBV7-2 and TRBJ2-5; tentatively, D is TRBD2 (7 bases). The sequenced sample was CD4+CD127+ conventional T cells sorted from PBMCs. CDR3 protein: CARGGLTGGRETQYF. The CDR3 coding sequence is TGTGCCAGAGGGGGGTTGACGGGAGGACGGGAGACCCAGTACTTC.